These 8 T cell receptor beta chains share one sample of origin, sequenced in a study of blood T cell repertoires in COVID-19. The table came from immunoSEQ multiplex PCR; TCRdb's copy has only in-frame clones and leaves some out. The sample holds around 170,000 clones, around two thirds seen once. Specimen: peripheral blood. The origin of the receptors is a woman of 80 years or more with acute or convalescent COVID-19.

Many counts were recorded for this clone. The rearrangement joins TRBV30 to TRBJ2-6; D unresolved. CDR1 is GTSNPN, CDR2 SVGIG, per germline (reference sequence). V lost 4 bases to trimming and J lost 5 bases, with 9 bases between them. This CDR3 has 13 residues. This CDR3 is CAWKVYRANVLTF. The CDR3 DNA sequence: TGTGCCTGGAAAGTCTATAGGGCCAACGTCCTGACTTTC.

The CDR3 here is CASSLRRGDAYEQYF. The CDR3, as DNA: TGTGCCAGCAGCTTACGGCGGGGGGATGCCTACGAGCAGTACTTC. The genes are TRBV7-9 and TRBJ2-7; TRBD2 matches at 8 bases. The V and J ends lost 2 bases and 2 bases, in that order; junction bases with no gene match: 5. Germline assignment: CDR1 SEHNR and CDR2 FQNEAQ (reference sequence). This CDR3 is built from 15 residues.

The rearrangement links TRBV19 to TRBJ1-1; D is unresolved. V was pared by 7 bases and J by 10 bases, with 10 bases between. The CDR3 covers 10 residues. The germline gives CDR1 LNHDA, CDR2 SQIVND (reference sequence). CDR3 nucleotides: TGTGCCAGTACCAACTTCGGAGCTTTCTTT. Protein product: CASTNFGAFF.

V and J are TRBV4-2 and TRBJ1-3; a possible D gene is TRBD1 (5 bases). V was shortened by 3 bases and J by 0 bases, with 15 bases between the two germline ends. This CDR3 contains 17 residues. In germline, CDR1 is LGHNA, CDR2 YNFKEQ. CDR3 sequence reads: CASSQKTGIDSGNTIYF. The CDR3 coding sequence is TGTGCCAGCAGCCAGAAAACAGGAATCGACTCTGGAAACACCATATATTTT.

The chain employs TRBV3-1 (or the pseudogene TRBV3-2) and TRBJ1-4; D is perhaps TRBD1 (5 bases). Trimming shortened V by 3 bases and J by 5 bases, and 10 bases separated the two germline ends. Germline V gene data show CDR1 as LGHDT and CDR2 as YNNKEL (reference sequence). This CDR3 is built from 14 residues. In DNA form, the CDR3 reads TGTGCCAGCAGCCAGGTTTCAGGGAATGAAAAACTGTTTTTT. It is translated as CASSQVSGNEKLFF.

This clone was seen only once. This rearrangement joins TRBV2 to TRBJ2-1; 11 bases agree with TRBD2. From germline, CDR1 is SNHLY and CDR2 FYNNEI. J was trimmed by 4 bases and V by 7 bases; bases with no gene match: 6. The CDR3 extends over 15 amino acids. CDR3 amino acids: CASISSGRVYNEQFF. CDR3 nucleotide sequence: TGTGCCAGCATTAGTAGCGGGAGGGTATACAATGAGCAGTTCTTC.

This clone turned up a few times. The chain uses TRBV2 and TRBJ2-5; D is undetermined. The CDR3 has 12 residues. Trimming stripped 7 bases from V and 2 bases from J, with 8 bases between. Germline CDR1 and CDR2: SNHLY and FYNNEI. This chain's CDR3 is CASNTFQETQYF. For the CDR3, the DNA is TGTGCCAGCAACACGTTTCAAGAGACCCAGTACTTC.

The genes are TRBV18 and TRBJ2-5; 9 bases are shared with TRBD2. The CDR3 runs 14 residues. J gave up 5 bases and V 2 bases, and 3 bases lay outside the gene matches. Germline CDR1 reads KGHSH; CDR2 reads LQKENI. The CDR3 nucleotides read TGTGCCAGCTCACCAGCGGGAGGGCCGGAGACCCAGTACTTC. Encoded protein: CASSPAGGPETQYF.